This T cell receptor beta chain was documented in a study of cytomegalovirus exposure and HLA in healthy donors. The PCR was carried out with 60 Vbeta primers and 13 Jbeta primers. Profiled with immunoSEQ multiplex PCR; TCRdb holds only in-frame clones, not every one. The sample holds about 140,000 clones, approximately 80% seen once. On this clone: What it recognizes is unknown.

General study points: Later on, an analysis showed TCR association rates differing by HLA locus, with DRB1 the most and HLA-C the fewest. HLA alleles showed associations with roughly 17,000 TCR beta sequences in a later analysis, at a 0.05 false discovery rate. Several top significant clusters appeared, in a later analysis, to be linked to common viral pathogens.

CDR1 is SGHTA, CDR2 FQGTGA, per germline. CDR3 size: 14 residues. The germline V and J ends were trimmed by 4 bases and 0 bases, with 7 bases remaining between them. The sequenced sample was PBMCs. The TCR comes from a man between 35 and 55 years old in good health and CMV-seronegative. The chain combines TRBV7-3 with TRBJ1-5, with a tentative D call TRBD1 (6 bases). CDR3 protein: CASSSDSSNQPQHF. CDR3 nucleotide sequence: TGTGCCAGCAGCTCGGACAGTAGCAATCAGCCCCAGCATTTT.